This T cell receptor (beta chain) was identified during a study of shared clonotypes between healthy human individuals. Study-level information: The composition of the donors was two women and a few men aged 18 to 49.

Positively selected for CCR7, the CD45RO-negative cells used as naive CD8 cells excluded terminally differentiated effector memory CD45RA+ cells. V lost 0 bases to trimming and J lost 3 bases, with 21 bases between them. The CDR3 contains 18 residues. CDR1 is SGHDT and CDR2 is YYEEEE in the germline V gene. Clones were read by immunoSEQ multiplex PCR, and TCRdb kept only the in-frame ones, dropping some. In the table there are around 1.9 million clones, approximately 92% of which are singletons. The material sequenced was naive CD8+ T cells from PBMCs. The chain couples TRBV5-6 to TRBJ1-2, with D tentatively TRBD1 (5 bases). The TCR was taken from a man between 18 and 35 years old in good health. Some clones in this sample may be carry-over from other donors' samples. The CDR3 nucleotides read TGTGCCAGCAGCTTGGCCCCCCCGTGGGGGGTCAGTGACTATGGCTACACCTTC. Protein sequence: CASSLAPPWGVSDYGYTF.